The T cell receptor beta chain described here comes from a study of lymphopenia after photon versus proton radiotherapy. As for this clone: Its antigen is unidentified.

The assay was immunoSEQ multiplex PCR, and TCRdb's table has in-frame clones only and misses some. This table holds about 70,000 clones, 85% to 95% found once. Findings of the study overall: After the lymphocyte nadir, photon-treated repertoires showed oligoclonal expansion, especially of CD8+ Temra cells. Proton therapy kept repertoires fairly stable, unlike photons, which gained effector/memory cells. A bigger post-nadir fall in TCR diversity correlated inversely with survival time in deceased patients. Authors raise, but do not show, better survival with proton therapy.

This CDR3 is built from 22 residues. CDR1 LGHNA and CDR2 YNFKEQ come from the germline V gene. The ends lost 1 base at V and 6 bases at J; junction bases unmatched: 25. The chain carries TRBV4-2 and TRBJ2-3; 10 bases are shared with TRBD1. Source: peripheral blood, taken from a patient treated with photon-based radiotherapy. The receptor comes from a woman aged 40-49 years with cholangiocarcinoma. This CDR3 is CASSQGPLPGQGTTGRSDTQYF. The CDR3 nucleotides are TGTGCCAGCAGCCAAGGGCCCTTGCCGGGACAGGGGACAACCGGTCGGTCGGATACGCAGTATTTT.